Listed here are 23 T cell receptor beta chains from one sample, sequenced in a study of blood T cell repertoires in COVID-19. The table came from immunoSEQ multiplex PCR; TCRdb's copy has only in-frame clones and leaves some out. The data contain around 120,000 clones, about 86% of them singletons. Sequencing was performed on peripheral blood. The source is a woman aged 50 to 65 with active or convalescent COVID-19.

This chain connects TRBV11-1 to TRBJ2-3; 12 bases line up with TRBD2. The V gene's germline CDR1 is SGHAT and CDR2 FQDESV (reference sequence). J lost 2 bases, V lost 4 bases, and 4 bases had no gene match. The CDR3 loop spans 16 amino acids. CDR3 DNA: TGTGCCAGCAGCTCAAGGACTAGCGGGACCACAGATACGCAGTATTTT. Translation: CASSSRTSGTTDTQYF.

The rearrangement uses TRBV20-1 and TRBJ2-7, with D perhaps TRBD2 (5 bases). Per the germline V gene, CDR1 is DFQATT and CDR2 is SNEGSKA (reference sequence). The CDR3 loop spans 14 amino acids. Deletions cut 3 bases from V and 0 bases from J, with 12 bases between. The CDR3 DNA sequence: TGCAGTGCTAGTATGGGGAGTACCTCCTACGAGCAGTACTTC. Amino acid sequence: CSASMGSTSYEQYF.

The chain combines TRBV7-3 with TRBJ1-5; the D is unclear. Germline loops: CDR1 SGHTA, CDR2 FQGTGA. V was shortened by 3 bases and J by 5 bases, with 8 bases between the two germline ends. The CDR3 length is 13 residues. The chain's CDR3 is CASSFSLYQPQHF. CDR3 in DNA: TGTGCCAGCAGCTTCTCCCTTTATCAGCCCCAGCATTTT.

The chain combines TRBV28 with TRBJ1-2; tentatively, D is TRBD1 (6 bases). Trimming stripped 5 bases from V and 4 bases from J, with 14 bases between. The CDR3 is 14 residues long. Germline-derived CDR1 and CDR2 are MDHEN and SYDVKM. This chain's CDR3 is CASSPGGLGYGYTF. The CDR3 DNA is TGTGCCAGCAGTCCCGGGGGGCTGGGCTATGGCTACACCTTC.

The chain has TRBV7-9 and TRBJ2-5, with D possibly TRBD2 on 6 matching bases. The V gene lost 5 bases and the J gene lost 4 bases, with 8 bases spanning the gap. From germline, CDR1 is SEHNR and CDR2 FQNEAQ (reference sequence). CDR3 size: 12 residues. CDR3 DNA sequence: TGTGCCAGCAGCCTTAGCGGAGAGACCCAGTACTTC. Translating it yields CASSLSGETQYF. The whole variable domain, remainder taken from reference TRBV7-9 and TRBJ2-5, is DTGVSQNPRHKITKRGQNVTFRCDPISEHNRLYWYRQTLGQGPEFLTYFQNEAQLEKSRLLSDRFSAERPKGSFSTLEIQRTEQGDSAMYLCASSLSGETQYFGPGTRLLVL.

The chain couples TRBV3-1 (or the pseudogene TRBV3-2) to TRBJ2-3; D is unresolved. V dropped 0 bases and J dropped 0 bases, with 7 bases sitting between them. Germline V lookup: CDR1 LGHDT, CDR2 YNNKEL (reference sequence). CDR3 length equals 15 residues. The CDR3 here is CASSQELSSTDTQYF. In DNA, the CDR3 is TGTGCCAGCAGCCAAGAACTTTCAAGCACAGATACGCAGTATTTT.

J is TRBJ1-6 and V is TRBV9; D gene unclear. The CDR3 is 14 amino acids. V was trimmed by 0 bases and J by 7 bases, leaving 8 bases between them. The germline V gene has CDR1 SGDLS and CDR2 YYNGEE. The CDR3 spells CASSVAGQNSPLHF. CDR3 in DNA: TGTGCCAGCAGCGTAGCGGGTCAGAATTCACCCCTCCACTTT. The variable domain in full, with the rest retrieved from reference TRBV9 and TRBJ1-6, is DSGVTQTPKHLITATGQRVTLRCSPRSGDLSVYWYQQSLDQGLQFLIQYYNGEERAKGNILERFSAQQFPDLHSELNLSSLELGDSALYFCASSVAGQNSPLHFGNGTRLTVT.

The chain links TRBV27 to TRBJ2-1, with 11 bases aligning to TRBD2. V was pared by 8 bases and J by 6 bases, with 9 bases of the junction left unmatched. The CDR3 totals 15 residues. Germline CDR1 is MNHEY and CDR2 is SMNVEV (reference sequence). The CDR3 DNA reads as TGTGCCAGCGGAGTCCGGCTAGCGGGAGGCAATGAGCAGTTCTTC. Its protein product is CASGVRLAGGNEQFF.

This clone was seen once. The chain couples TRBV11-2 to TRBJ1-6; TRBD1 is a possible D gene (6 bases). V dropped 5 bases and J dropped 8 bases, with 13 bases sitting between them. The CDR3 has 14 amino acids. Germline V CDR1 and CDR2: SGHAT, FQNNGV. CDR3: CASSLNRQDSPLHF. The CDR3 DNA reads TGTGCCAGCAGCCTAAACCGACAGGATTCACCCCTCCACTTT.

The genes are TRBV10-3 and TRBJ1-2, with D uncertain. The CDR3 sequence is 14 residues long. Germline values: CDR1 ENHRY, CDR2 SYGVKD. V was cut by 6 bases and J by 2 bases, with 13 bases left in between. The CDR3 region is CAIRKTRFNYGYTF. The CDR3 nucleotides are TGTGCCATCAGAAAGACAAGATTCAACTATGGCTACACCTTC.

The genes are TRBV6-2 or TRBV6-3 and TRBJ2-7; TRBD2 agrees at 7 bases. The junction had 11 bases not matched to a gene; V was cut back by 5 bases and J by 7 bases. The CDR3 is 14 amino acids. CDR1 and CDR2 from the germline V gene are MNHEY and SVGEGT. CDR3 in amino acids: CASSSGKTVVEQYF. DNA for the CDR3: TGTGCCAGCAGTAGCGGGAAGACCGTCGTAGAGCAGTACTTC.

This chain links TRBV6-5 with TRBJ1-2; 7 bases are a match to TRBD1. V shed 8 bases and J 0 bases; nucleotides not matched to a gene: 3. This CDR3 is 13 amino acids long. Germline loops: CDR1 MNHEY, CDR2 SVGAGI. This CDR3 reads CASGDRANYGYTF. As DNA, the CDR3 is TGTGCCAGCGGGGACAGAGCTAACTATGGCTACACCTTC.

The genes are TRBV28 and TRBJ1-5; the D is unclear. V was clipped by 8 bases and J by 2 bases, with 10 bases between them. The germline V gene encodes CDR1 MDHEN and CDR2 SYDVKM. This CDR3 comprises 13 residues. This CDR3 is CASRTTRNQPQHF. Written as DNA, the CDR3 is TGTGCCAGCCGTACAACCCGCAATCAGCCCCAGCATTTT.

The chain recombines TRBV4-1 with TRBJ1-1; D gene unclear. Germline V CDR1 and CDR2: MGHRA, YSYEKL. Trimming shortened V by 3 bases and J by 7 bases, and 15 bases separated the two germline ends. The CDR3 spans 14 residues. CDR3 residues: CASSHEGLLGEAFF. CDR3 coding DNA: TGCGCCAGCAGCCATGAGGGCCTTTTGGGTGAAGCTTTCTTT.

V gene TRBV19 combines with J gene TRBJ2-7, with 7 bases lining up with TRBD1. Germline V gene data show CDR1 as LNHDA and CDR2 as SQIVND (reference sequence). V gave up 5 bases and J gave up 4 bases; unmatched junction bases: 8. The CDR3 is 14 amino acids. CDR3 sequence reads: CASSLRQGRYEQYF. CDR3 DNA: TGTGCCAGTAGTCTACGACAGGGTCGGTACGAGCAGTACTTC.

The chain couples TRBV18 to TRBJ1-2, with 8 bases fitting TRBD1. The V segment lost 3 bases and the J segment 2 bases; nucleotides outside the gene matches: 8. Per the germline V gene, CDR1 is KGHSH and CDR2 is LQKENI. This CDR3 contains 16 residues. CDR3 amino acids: CASSPRQGNRNYGYTF. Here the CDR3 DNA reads TGTGCCAGCTCACCTAGACAGGGGAATCGCAACTATGGCTACACCTTC.

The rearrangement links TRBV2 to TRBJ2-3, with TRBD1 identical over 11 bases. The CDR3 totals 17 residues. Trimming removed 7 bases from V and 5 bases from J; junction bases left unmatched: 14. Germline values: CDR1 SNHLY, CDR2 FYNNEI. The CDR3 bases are TGTGCCAGCACTTGGAGTCATAGGGACAGGGGGTTAGATACGCAGTATTTT. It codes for CASTWSHRDRGLDTQYF. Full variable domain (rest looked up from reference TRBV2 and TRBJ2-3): EPEVTQTPSHQVTQMGQEVILRCVPISNHLYFYWYRQILGQKVEFLVSFYNNEISEKSEIFDDQFSVERPDGSNFTLKIRSTKLEDSAMYFCASTWSHRDRGLDTQYFGPGTRLTVL.

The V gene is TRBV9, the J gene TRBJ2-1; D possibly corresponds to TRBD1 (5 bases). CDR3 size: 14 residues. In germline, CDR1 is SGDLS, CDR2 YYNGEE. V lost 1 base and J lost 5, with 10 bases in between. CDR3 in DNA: TGTGCCAGCAGCGTAAATCAGGGCCACAATGAGCAGTTCTTC. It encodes CASSVNQGHNEQFF. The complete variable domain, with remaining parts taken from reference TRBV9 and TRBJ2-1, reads DSGVTQTPKHLITATGQRVTLRCSPRSGDLSVYWYQQSLDQGLQFLIQYYNGEERAKGNILERFSAQQFPDLHSELNLSSLELGDSALYFCASSVNQGHNEQFFGPGTRLTVL.

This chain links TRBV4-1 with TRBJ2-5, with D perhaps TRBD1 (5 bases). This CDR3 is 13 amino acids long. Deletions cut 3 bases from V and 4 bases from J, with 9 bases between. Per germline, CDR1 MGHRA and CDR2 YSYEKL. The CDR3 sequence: CASSHQGGETQYF. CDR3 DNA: TGCGCCAGCAGCCACCAGGGTGGAGAGACCCAGTACTTC.

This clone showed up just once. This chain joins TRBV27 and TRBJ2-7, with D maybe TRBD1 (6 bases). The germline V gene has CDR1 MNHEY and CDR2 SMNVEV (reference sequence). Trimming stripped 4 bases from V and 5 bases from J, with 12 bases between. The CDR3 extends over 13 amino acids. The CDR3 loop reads CASSSLYRDEQYF. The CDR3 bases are TGTGCCAGCAGTTCCCTCTACAGGGACGAGCAGTACTTC.

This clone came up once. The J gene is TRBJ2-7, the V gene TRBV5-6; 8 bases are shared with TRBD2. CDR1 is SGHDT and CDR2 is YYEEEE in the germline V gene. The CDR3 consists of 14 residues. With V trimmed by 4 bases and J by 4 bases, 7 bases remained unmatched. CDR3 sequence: CASSLSGSRYEQYF. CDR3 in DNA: TGTGCCAGCAGCCTGAGCGGGAGTAGATACGAGCAGTACTTC.

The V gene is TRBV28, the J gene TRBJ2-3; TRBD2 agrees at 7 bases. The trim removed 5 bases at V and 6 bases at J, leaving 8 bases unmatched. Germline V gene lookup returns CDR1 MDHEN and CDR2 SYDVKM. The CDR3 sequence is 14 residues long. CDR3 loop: CASSPTAGRDTQYF. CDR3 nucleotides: TGTGCCAGCAGTCCAACAGCGGGAAGGGATACGCAGTATTTT. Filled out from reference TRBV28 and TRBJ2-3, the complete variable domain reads DVKVTQSSRYLVKRTGEKVFLECVQDMDHENMFWYRQDPGLGLRLIYFSYDVKMKEKGDIPEGYSVSREKKERFSLILESASTNQTSMYLCASSPTAGRDTQYFGPGTRLTVL.

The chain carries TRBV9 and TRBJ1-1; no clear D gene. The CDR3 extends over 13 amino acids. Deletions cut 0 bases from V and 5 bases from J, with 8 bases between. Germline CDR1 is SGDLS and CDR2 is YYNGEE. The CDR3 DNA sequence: TGTGCCAGCAGCGTAGTAGCTGGGACTGAAGCTTTCTTT. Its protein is CASSVVAGTEAFF.